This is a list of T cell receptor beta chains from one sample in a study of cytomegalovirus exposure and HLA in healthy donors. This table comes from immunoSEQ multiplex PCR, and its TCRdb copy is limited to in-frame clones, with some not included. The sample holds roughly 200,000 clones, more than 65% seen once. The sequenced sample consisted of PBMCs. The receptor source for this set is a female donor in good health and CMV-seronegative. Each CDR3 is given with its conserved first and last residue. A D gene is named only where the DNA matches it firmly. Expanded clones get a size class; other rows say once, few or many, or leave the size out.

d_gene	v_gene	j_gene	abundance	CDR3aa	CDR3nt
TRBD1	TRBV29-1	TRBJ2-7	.	CSVEVRGDRGREQYF	TGCAGCGTTGAAGTGAGGGGAGACAGGGGGCGGGAGCAGTACTTC
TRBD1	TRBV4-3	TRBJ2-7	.	CASSQYGQGEGEQYF	TGCGCCAGCAGCCAATACGGACAGGGGGAGGGCGAGCAGTACTTC
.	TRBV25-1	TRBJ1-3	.	CASTGFRNTIYF	TGTGCCAGTACAGGGTTTCGAAACACCATATATTTT
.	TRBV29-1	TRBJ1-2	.	CGGALGGGYTF	TGCGGCGGGGCCCTGGGGGGGGGCTACACCTTC
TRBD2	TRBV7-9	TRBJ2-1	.	CSSSPFAGGNEQFF	TGTTCCAGCAGCCCATTTGCGGGGGGGAATGAGCAGTTCTTC
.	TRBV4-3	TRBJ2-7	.	CASSPGRGPSYEQYF	TGCGCCAGCAGCCCAGGAAGGGGCCCCTCCTACGAGCAGTACTTC
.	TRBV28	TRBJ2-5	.	CASSPARREKETQYF	TGTGCCAGCAGTCCCGCGCGACGGGAAAAAGAGACCCAGTACTTC
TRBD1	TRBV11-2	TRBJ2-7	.	CASSLDPQVGQGGNEQYF	TGTGCCAGCAGCTTAGATCCCCAGGTGGGACAGGGAGGGAACGAGCAGTACTTC
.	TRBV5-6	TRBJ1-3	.	CASRATGISGNTIYF	TGTGCCAGCAGAGCCACAGGGATCTCTGGAAACACCATATATTTT
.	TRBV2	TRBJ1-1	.	CASMRGPNTEAFF	TGTGCCAGCATGAGAGGCCCGAACACTGAAGCTTTCTTT
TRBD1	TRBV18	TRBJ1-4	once	CASSRQGNNEKLFF	TGTGCCAGCTCGCGACAGGGCAATAATGAAAAACTGTTTTTT
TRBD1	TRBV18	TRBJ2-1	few	CASSPRQGSYNEQFF	TGTGCCAGCTCACCACGACAGGGATCCTACAATGAGCAGTTCTTC
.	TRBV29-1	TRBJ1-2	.	CSVAPQSYGYTF	TGCAGCGTTGCCCCCCAGTCCTATGGCTACACCTTC
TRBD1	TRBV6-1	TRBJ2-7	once	CASRDGTGYEQYF	TGTGCCAGCAGAGACGGGACAGGGTACGAGCAGTACTTC
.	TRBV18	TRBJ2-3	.	CASSPTASTDTQYF	TGTGCCAGCTCACCAACTGCTAGCACAGATACGCAGTATTTT
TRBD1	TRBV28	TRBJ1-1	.	CASSLQGIKAFF	TGTGCCAGCAGCCTACAGGGGATTAAAGCTTTCTTT
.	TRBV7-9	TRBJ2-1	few	CASSSYRVLNNEQFF	TGTGCCAGCAGCTCGTACAGGGTCCTGAACAATGAGCAGTTCTTC
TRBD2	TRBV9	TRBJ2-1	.	CASSVSPSGSRNEQFF	TGTGCCAGCAGCGTTTCGCCTAGCGGGAGTCGGAATGAGCAGTTCTTC
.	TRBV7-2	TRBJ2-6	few	CASSLRWVPSGANVLTF	TGTGCCAGCAGCTTGAGGTGGGTCCCATCTGGGGCCAACGTCCTGACTTTC
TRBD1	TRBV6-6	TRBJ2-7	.	CASDPRGTGSYEQYF	TGTGCCAGCGACCCACGGGGGACAGGGAGCTACGAGCAGTACTTC
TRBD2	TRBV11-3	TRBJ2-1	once	CASSRTSGNSYNEQFF	TGTGCCAGCAGCCGGACTAGCGGGAACTCCTACAATGAGCAGTTCTTC
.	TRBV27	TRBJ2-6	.	CASSLEGRSGANVLTF	TGTGCCAGCAGTTTGGAGGGCCGCTCTGGGGCCAACGTCCTGACTTTC
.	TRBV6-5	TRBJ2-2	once	CATQGGTGELFF	TGTGCCACCCAGGGAGGCACCGGGGAGCTGTTTTTT
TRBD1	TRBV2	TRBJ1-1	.	CASSEQGAGNTEAFF	TGTGCCAGCAGTGAACAGGGGGCCGGGAACACTGAAGCTTTCTTT
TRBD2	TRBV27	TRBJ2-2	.	CASRSGAGGSTGELFF	TGTGCCAGCCGGTCGGGGGCGGGAGGTTCAACCGGGGAGCTGTTTTTT